This TCR beta chain comes out of a study of T cell responses to AZD1222 COVID-19 vaccine. As to this clone: Its antigen is undetermined.

Study results and limitations: Donors skewed white British and female; clonal diversity was possibly underestimated. The breadth and depth of Spike-specific TCRs increased once two AZD1222 doses had been given. Spike regions recognized by vaccine-associated CD4 TCRs spanned the protein, led by 160-218 and 743-854.

Clones were sequenced by immunoSEQ multiplex PCR, and TCRdb holds only the in-frame ones, with some missing. The table lists tens of thousands of clones, less than 85% of them singletons, with more than 4% in the top ten. The CDR3 sequence is 14 residues long. Germline V gene sequence: CDR1 SGHTA, CDR2 FQGTGA. V was shortened by 2 bases and J by 4 bases, with 10 bases between the two germline ends. The source material was peripheral blood, sampled 28 days after the second AZD1222 dose. This chain links TRBV7-3 with TRBJ2-3; D unclear. The sequence was collected from an adult who received the AZD1222 COVID-19 vaccine. The CDR3 coding sequence is TGTGCCAGCAGCTTACATTATCCAGCAGATACGCAGTATTTT. Its protein is CASSLHYPADTQYF.